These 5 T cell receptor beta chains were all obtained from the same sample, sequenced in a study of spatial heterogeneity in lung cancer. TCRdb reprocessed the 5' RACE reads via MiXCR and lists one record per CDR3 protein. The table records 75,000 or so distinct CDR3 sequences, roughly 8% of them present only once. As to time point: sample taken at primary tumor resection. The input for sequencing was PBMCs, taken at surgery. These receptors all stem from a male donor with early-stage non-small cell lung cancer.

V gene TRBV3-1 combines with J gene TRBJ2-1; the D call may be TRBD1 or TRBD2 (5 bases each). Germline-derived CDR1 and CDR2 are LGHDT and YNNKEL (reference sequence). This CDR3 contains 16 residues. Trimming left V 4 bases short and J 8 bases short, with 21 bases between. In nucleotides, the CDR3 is TGTGCCAGCAGCCGATCCGGGACGTCTGCGACCGATGAGCAGTTCTTC. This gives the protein CASSRSGTSATDEQFF.

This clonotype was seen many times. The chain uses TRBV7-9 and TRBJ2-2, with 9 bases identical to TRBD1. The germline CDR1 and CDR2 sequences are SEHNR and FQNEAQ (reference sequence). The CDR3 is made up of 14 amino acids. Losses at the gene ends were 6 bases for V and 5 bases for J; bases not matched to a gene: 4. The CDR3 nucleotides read TGTGCCAGCAGACCTGGGACAGGGACCGGGGAGCTGTTTTTT. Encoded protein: CASRPGTGTGELFF.

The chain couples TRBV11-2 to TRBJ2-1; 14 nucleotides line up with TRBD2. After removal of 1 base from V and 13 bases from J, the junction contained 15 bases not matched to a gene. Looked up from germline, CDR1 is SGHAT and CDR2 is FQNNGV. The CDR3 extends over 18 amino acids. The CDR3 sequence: CASSLALTGTSGSSTQFF. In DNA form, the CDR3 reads TGTGCCAGCAGCTTAGCCCTGACCGGGACTAGCGGGAGCTCGACCCAGTTCTTC.

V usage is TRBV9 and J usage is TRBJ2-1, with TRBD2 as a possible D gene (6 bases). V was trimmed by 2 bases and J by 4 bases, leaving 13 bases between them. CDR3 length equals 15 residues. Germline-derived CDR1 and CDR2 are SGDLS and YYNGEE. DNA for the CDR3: TGTGCCAGCAGCGTCTCCGGGGGAGGTTACAATGAGCAGTTCTTC. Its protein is CASSVSGGGYNEQFF.

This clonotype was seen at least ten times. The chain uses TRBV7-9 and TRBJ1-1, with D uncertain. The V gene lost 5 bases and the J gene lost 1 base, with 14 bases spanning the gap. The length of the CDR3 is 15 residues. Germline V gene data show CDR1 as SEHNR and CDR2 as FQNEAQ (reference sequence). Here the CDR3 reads CASSLRAGTNTEAFF. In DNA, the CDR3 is TGTGCCAGCAGCCTGCGGGCAGGTACGAACACTGAAGCTTTCTTT.